This record covers a single T cell receptor beta chain. Its antigen remains unidentified. The data were obtained in a study of T cell responses to AZD1222 COVID-19 vaccine. Study-wide points: Clonal diversity was possibly underestimated, and white British individuals and females predominated among donors. No repertoire was sampled before or during the peak T cell response, only after it.

Sequencing used immunoSEQ multiplex PCR; TCRdb keeps in-frame clones, though not all of them. This table has about 130,000 clones, 88% appearing once. The CDR3 consists of 13 residues. The sample here was peripheral blood, taken on day 0 of AZD1222 vaccination. This clonotype was sampled from an adult in good health. The rearrangement uses TRBV21-1 and TRBJ1-5. TRBV21-1 is flagged as a pseudogene. Written as DNA, the CDR3 is TGTGCCAGCAGCATGGTCGGGTCACAGCCCCAGCATTTT. Its translation is CASSMVGSQPQHF.